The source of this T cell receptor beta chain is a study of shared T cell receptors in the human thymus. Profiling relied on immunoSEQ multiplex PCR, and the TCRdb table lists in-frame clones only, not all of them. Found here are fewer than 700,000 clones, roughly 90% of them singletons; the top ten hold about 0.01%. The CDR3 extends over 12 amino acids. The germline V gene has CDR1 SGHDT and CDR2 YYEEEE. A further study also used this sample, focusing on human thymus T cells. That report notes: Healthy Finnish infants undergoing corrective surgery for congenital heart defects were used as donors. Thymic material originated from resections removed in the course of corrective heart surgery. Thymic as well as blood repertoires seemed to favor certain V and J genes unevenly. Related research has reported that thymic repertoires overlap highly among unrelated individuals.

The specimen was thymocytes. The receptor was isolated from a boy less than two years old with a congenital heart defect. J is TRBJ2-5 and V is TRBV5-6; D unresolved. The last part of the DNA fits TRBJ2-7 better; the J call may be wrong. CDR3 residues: CASSLGAYEQYF. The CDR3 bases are TGTGCCAGCAGCTTGGGGGCTTACGAGCAGTACTTC.